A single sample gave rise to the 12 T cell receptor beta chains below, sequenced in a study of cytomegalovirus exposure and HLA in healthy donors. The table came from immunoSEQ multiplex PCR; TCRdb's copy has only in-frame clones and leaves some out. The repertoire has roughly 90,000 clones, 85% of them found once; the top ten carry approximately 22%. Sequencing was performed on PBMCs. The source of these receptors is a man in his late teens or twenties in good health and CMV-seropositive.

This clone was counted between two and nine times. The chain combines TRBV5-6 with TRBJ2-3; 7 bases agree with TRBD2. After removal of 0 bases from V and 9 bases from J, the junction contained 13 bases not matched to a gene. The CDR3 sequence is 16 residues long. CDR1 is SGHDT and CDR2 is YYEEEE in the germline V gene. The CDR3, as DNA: TGTGCCAGCAGCTTGGTGGCCACTAGCGCTCCAGCCACGCAGTATTTT. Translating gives CASSLVATSAPATQYF. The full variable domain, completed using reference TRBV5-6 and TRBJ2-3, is DAGVTQSPTHLIKTRGQQVTLRCSPKSGHDTVSWYQQALGQGPQFIFQYYEEEERQRGNFPDRFSGHQFPNYSSELNVNALLLGDSALYLCASSLVATSAPATQYFGPGTRLTVL.

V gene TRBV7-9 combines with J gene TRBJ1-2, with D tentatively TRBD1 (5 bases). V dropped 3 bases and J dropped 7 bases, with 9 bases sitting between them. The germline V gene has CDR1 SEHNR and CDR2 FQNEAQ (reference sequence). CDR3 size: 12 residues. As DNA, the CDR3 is TGTGCCAGCAGCTTCGGGGGGGGTGGCTACACCTTC. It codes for CASSFGGGGYTF.

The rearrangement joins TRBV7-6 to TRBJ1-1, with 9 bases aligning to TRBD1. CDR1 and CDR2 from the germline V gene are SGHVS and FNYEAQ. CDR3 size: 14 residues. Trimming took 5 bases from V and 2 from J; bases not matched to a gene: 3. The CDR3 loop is CASSPGQGNTEAFF. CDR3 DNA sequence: TGTGCCAGCAGCCCGGGACAGGGAAACACTGAAGCTTTCTTT.

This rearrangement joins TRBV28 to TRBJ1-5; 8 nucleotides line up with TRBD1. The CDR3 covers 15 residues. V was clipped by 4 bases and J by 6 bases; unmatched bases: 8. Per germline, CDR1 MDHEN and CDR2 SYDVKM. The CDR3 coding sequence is TGTGCCAGCAGTTCACGGACAGGGAGTGGTCAGCCCCAGCATTTT. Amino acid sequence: CASSSRTGSGQPQHF.

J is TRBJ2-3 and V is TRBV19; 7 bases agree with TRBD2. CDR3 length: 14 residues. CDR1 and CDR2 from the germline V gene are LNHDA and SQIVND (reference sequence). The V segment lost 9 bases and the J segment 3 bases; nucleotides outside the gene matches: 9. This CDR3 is CASRQRRETDTQYF. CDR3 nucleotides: TGTGCCAGCAGACAACGGCGGGAGACAGATACGCAGTATTTT.

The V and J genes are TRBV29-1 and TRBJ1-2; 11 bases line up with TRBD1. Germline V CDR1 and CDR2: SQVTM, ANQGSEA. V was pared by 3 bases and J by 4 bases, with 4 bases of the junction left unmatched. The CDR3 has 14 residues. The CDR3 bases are TGCAGCGTTGATGGGGGACAGGGGGGCTATGGCTACACCTTC. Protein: CSVDGGQGGYGYTF.

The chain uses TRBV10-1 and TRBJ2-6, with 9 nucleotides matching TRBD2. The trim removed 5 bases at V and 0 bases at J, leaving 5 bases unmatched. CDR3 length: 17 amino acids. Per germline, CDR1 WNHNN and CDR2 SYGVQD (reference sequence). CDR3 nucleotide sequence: TGCGCCAGCAGTCAAGCGGGAGGCTTCTCTGGGGCCAACGTCCTGACTTTC. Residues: CASSQAGGFSGANVLTF.

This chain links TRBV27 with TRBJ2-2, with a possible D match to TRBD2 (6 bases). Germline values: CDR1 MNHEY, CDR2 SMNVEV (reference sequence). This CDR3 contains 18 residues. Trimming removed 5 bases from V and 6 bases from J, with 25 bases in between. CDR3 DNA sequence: TGTGCCAGCAGTCCGAACTGGGCGGGGAGCAAGGCACCCGGGGAGCTGTTTTTT. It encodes CASSPNWAGSKAPGELFF.

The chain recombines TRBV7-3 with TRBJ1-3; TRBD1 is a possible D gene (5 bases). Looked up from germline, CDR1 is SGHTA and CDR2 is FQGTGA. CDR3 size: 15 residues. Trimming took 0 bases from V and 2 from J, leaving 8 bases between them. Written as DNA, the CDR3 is TGTGCCAGCAGCTTAACCTCAGGGACTGGAAACACCATATATTTT. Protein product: CASSLTSGTGNTIYF.

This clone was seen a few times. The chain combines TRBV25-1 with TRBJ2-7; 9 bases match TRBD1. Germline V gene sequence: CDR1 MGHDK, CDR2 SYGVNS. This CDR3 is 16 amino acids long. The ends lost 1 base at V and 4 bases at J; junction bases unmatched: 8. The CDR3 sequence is CASSESPGQGRYEQYF. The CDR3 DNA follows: TGTGCCAGCAGTGAATCCCCGGGACAGGGAAGATACGAGCAGTACTTC.

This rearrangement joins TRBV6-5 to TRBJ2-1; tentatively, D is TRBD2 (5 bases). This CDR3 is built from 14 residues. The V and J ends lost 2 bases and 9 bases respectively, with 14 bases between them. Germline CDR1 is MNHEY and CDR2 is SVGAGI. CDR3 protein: CASSYPSRVSEQFF. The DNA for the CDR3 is TGTGCCAGCAGTTACCCCTCGCGGGTGAGTGAGCAGTTCTTC.

The CDR3 DNA reads as TGTGCTAGTGGTTTTTCAGGGGCTCTCGGCTACACCTTC. This encodes CASGFSGALGYTF. The chain uses TRBV12-5 and TRBJ1-2; D is possibly TRBD1 (6 bases). CDR1 LGHNT and CDR2 FRNRAP come from the germline V gene. V dropped 3 bases and J dropped 8 bases, with 13 bases sitting between them. This CDR3 has 13 residues.